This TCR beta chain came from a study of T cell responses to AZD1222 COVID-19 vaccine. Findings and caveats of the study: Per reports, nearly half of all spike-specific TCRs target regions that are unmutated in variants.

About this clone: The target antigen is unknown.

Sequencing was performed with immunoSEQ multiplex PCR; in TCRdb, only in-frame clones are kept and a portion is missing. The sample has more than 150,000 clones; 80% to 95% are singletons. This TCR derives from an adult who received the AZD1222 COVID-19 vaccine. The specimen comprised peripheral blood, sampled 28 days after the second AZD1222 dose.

The CDR3 nucleotides are TGTGCCAGCAGCAGCGGCAGACCCGAGCAGTACTTC. This codes for CASSSGRPEQYF. The rearrangement uses TRBV28 and TRBJ2-7; TRBD2 is a possible D gene (5 bases). Trimming shortened V by 6 bases and J by 6 bases, and 12 bases separated the two germline ends. The CDR3 is made up of 12 amino acids. CDR1 and CDR2 (germline): MDHEN, SYDVKM.